Listed here are 27 T cell receptor beta chains from one sample, sequenced in a study of blood T cells in healthy people across ages. Together with a sample-barcoded 5' primer, a J-beta primer mix was included in a second PCR lasting about 6 to 11 cycles. One entry per CDR3 protein results from TCRdb running MiXCR on the 5' RACE reads. The repertoire holds under 1,100,000 distinct CDR3 sequences, with approximately 26% as singletons. In addition, the sample was reused for a study of T cells of mothers and their children.

Sequencing was carried out using blood. The receptors originated from a girl between 2 and 10 years old in good health.

The table lists this clonotype with a few counts. In nucleotides, the CDR3 is TGTGCCAGCCTCCAAGCCCTGAGGACCCAGTACTTC. It is translated as CASLQALRTQYF. The chain is built from TRBV2 and TRBJ2-5, with no clear D. The germline V gene has CDR1 SNHLY and CDR2 FYNNEI. This CDR3 has 12 residues. V was pared by 8 bases and J by 7 bases, with 14 bases between. Filled out from reference TRBV2 and TRBJ2-5, the complete variable domain reads EPEVTQTPSHQVTQMGQEVILRCVPISNHLYFYWYRQILGQKVEFLVSFYNNEISEKSEIFDDQFSVERPDGSNFTLKIRSTKLEDSAMYFCASLQALRTQYFGPGTRLLVL.

This chain connects TRBV20-1 to TRBJ2-5, with D hard to call. This CDR3 is 16 amino acids long. The V gene's germline CDR1 is DFQATT and CDR2 SNEGSKA (reference sequence). V was clipped by 6 bases and J by 5 bases, with 25 bases between them. Here the CDR3 reads CSAARPPPIRWETQYF. In DNA, the CDR3 is TGCAGTGCGGCCAGACCACCTCCCATTCGCTGGGAGACCCAGTACTTC.

The chain has TRBV12-3 or TRBV12-4 and TRBJ2-1, with 7 bases lining up with TRBD2. V lost 8 bases and J lost 5; bases outside the gene matches: 3. There are 12 residues in the CDR3. CDR3 DNA: TGTGCCAGCCCCAGCGGGGACAATGAGCAGTTCTTC. It encodes CASPSGDNEQFF.

In the case of this clonotype: Germline and junction disagree at one end, which may indicate a read error. This sequence joins TRBV11-2 and TRBJ2-1; the D gene is possibly TRBD2 (5 bases). From germline, CDR1 is SGHAT and CDR2 FQNNGV. The CDR3 has 14 residues. The CDR3 DNA follows: TGTGCCAGCAGCCTAACCGGAGGATACAATGAGCAGCTCTTC. Translating gives CASSLTGGYNEQLF.

This clonotype was seen a handful of times. This chain connects TRBV4-2 to TRBJ2-5, with D tentatively TRBD1 or TRBD2 (5 bases each). The end of the DNA is better explained by TRBJ2-1, so the J call may be wrong. CDR3 length equals 13 residues. Germline CDR1 is LGHNA and CDR2 is YNFKEQ. DNA of the CDR3: TGTGCCAGCAGCCAAGGGATAGGGGACGAGCAGTTCTTC. Its protein product is CASSQGIGDEQFF.

The rearrangement joins TRBV2 to TRBJ1-5, with unresolved D. Germline lookup yields CDR1 SNHLY and CDR2 FYNNEI. The CDR3 consists of 14 residues. Between the trimmed V and J ends, which lost 6 bases and 2 bases, there was a span of 11 bases. CDR3 sequence: CASRAPGGNQPQHF. CDR3 bases: TGTGCCAGCAGGGCCCCTGGGGGCAATCAGCCCCAGCATTTT. Variable domain in full (rest from reference TRBV2 and TRBJ1-5): EPEVTQTPSHQVTQMGQEVILRCVPISNHLYFYWYRQILGQKVEFLVSFYNNEISEKSEIFDDQFSVERPDGSNFTLKIRSTKLEDSAMYFCASRAPGGNQPQHFGDGTRLSIL.

In DNA form, the CDR3 reads TGTGCCAGCAGCTTGGGTGACAGGGTGACAGATACGCAGTATTTT. Amino acids: CASSLGDRVTDTQYF. V and J are TRBV5-6 and TRBJ2-3, with 7 positions matching TRBD1. This CDR3 is 15 amino acids long. CDR1 is SGHDT and CDR2 is YYEEEE in the germline V gene. V was pared by 0 bases and J by 3 bases, with 4 bases of the junction left unmatched.

J is TRBJ2-1 and V is TRBV20-1; possibly TRBD1 for D (5 bases). The CDR3 loop spans 16 amino acids. Trimming cost V 0 bases and J 0 bases, with 12 bases left between them. Germline assignment: CDR1 DFQATT and CDR2 SNEGSKA (reference sequence). DNA of the CDR3: TGCAGTGCTAGAGATCCGGCAGGGCGCTCCTACAATGAGCAGTTCTTC. Translated: CSARDPAGRSYNEQFF.

The sample holds a few counts of this clonotype. The genes are TRBV4-2 and TRBJ2-5; 7 bases match TRBD2. CDR1 is LGHNA, CDR2 YNFKEQ, per germline. J lost 2 bases, V lost 6 bases, and 9 bases had no gene match. The CDR3 runs 15 residues. The CDR3 region is CASSGGEILQETQYF. CDR3 DNA: TGTGCCAGCAGTGGGGGGGAGATCCTGCAAGAGACCCAGTACTTC.

This chain uses TRBV19 with TRBJ2-7; D not certain. The V end was cut by 10 bases, the J end by 3 bases, with 16 bases between. The CDR3 is made up of 13 amino acids. The germline V gene has CDR1 LNHDA and CDR2 SQIVND (reference sequence). The CDR3 sequence: CATTGMGLYEQYF. The CDR3 DNA reads as TGTGCCACTACTGGGATGGGCCTCTACGAGCAGTACTTC.

This clonotype has just a few counts. The chain is built from TRBV24-1 and TRBJ2-5, with a weak D call TRBD1 (6 bases). Trimming took off 5 bases at V and 5 bases at J, with 11 bases between the two ends. Germline lookup yields CDR1 KGHDR and CDR2 SFDVKD. The CDR3 consists of 13 residues. Here the CDR3 reads CATSVGGEETQYF. In DNA form, the CDR3 reads TGTGCCACCAGTGTAGGGGGAGAGGAGACCCAGTACTTC.

This clonotype came up a few times. V and J are TRBV20-1 and TRBJ2-5; 8 bases fit TRBD1. The DNA end lines up better with TRBJ2-7; the J call may be wrong. The CDR3 extends over 16 amino acids. Germline V CDR1 and CDR2: DFQATT, SNEGSKA (reference sequence). The CDR3 coding sequence is TGCAGTGCTAGAGGGGATCTTGGGACAGGTTCCTACGAGCAGTACTTC. The encoded protein is CSARGDLGTGSYEQYF.

This clonotype has a count of ten or more. The rearrangement joins TRBV29-1 to TRBJ2-3, with D perhaps matching TRBD1 (5 bases). The CDR3 is made up of 13 amino acids. CDR1 and CDR2 from the germline V gene are SQVTM and ANQGSEA. V was cut by 3 bases and J by 2 bases, with 9 bases left in between. The CDR3 reads CSVEGRVTDTQYF. As DNA, the CDR3 is TGCAGCGTTGAGGGCAGGGTCACAGATACGCAGTATTTT.

The chain combines TRBV12-3 or TRBV12-4 with TRBJ1-3; no clear D gene. Trimming removed 3 bases from V and 1 base from J, with 16 bases in between. This CDR3 region has 17 residues. The CDR3 region is CASSFSPHLGSGNTIYF. CDR3 coding DNA: TGTGCCAGCAGTTTTTCTCCCCACCTGGGGTCTGGAAACACCATATATTTT.

This clonotype was seen a few times. The V gene is TRBV7-9, the J gene TRBJ2-1; 7 nucleotides agree with TRBD1. Germline V CDR1 and CDR2: SEHNR, FQNEAQ (reference sequence). Losses at the gene ends were 5 bases for V and 5 bases for J; bases not matched to a gene: 9. This CDR3 is built from 15 residues. CDR3: CASSALQGPHNEQFF. In DNA, the CDR3 is TGTGCCAGCAGCGCGTTACAGGGGCCCCACAATGAGCAGTTCTTC.

V and J are TRBV27 and TRBJ2-2, with D tentatively TRBD1 (6 bases). V lost 4 bases and J lost 2, with 8 bases in between. Looked up from germline, CDR1 is MNHEY and CDR2 is SMNVEV (reference sequence). This CDR3 has 14 amino acids. CDR3 sequence (DNA): TGTGCCAGCAGTTACGGGACAAACACCGGGGAGCTGTTTTTT. This encodes CASSYGTNTGELFF.

This clonotype was seen a few times. This chain connects TRBV11-2 to TRBJ2-3; 10 bases agree with TRBD2. The CDR3 loop spans 18 amino acids. V trimming: 2 bases; J trimming: 1 base; junction bases outside the gene matches: 9. Germline CDR1 reads SGHAT; CDR2 reads FQNNGV. CDR3 amino acids: CASSLKLAGKDGTDTQYF. The CDR3 DNA follows: TGTGCCAGCAGCTTAAAACTAGCGGGAAAGGATGGCACAGATACGCAGTATTTT.

The sample holds a few counts of this clonotype. The gene calls are TRBV24-1 and TRBJ2-5, with 8 bases matching TRBD2. Per the germline V gene, CDR1 is KGHDR and CDR2 is SFDVKD. This CDR3 contains 14 residues. Germline trimming cut 4 bases from V and 7 bases from J; bases unmatched to any gene: 7. CDR3 sequence reads: CATSDRGGPVTQYF. The CDR3 DNA sequence: TGTGCCACCAGTGACCGGGGGGGCCCTGTGACCCAGTACTTC.

In this sample, this clonotype turned up a few times. The rearrangement links TRBV6-6 to TRBJ2-5, with 8 nucleotides matching TRBD1. The last part of the DNA fits TRBJ2-7 better; the J call may be wrong. This CDR3 region has 14 residues. Per the germline V gene, CDR1 is MNHNY and CDR2 is SVGAGI (reference sequence). The CDR3 region has the DNA TGTGCCAGCACCACTACAGGGGGAGCCTACGAGCAGTACTTC. Amino acids: CASTTTGGAYEQYF.

This chain connects TRBV7-2 to TRBJ2-3; D remains ambiguous. V lost 4 bases to trimming and J lost 7 bases, with 12 bases between them. In germline, CDR1 is SGHTA, CDR2 FQGNSA. The CDR3 contains 13 residues. CDR3 DNA: TGTGCCAGCAGCTCCACCGACGGATATACGCAGTATTTT. It codes for CASSSTDGYTQYF.

This clonotype was detected a few times. This CDR3 is CASSPRSAATEAFF. As DNA, the CDR3 is TGTGCCAGCAGCCCACGGTCAGCTGCCACTGAAGCTTTCTTT. This rearrangement joins TRBV27 to TRBJ1-1, with D unresolved. Trimming shortened V by 6 bases and J by 4 bases, and 15 bases separated the two germline ends. The CDR3 totals 14 residues. Germline V lookup: CDR1 MNHEY, CDR2 SMNVEV (reference sequence).

This CDR3 is CSARGVRDTEAFF. The CDR3, as DNA: TGCAGTGCCCGGGGGGTTCGGGACACTGAAGCTTTCTTT. This sequence joins TRBV20-1 and TRBJ1-1, with a possible D match to TRBD1 (5 bases). With 6 bases removed from V and 3 bases from J, the gap between germline ends came to 14 bases. The length of the CDR3 is 13 residues. The germline gives CDR1 DFQATT, CDR2 SNEGSKA (reference sequence).

The chain employs TRBV27 and TRBJ1-1; no clear D. The V end was cut by 0 bases, the J end by 1 base, with 9 bases between. The germline V gene has CDR1 MNHEY and CDR2 SMNVEV (reference sequence). The CDR3 is 15 residues long. The chain's CDR3 is CASSLSQETNTEAFF. In DNA, the CDR3 is TGTGCCAGCAGTTTATCTCAGGAGACGAACACTGAAGCTTTCTTT.

This clonotype has a handful of counts. The CDR3 nucleotides are TGCAGCGTTCCCGGGACTAGGGTAGAGACCCAGTACTTC. Translated, it gives CSVPGTRVETQYF. The chain is built from TRBV29-1 and TRBJ2-5; 8 bases line up with TRBD2. J lost 4 bases, V lost 5 bases, and 6 bases had no gene match. CDR3 length: 13 amino acids. The germline CDR1 and CDR2 sequences are SQVTM and ANQGSEA.

The chain carries TRBV29-1 and TRBJ2-3; D is undetermined. This CDR3 is 15 amino acids long. V lost 3 bases and J 0 bases, leaving 13 bases between the germline ends. In germline, CDR1 is SQVTM, CDR2 ANQGSEA. CDR3 in amino acids: CSVDTVATSTDTQYF. The CDR3 nucleotides read TGCAGCGTTGATACGGTGGCCACTAGCACAGATACGCAGTATTTT.

This clonotype appeared a few times. The chain carries TRBV29-1 and TRBJ2-1, with D perhaps being TRBD1 or TRBD2 (5 bases each). The CDR3 length is 14 residues. V was trimmed by 0 bases and J by 6 bases, leaving 12 bases between them. Germline values: CDR1 SQVTM, CDR2 ANQGSEA. This CDR3 reads CSVEDRVGGNEQFF. CDR3 coding DNA: TGCAGCGTTGAAGATCGGGTTGGGGGCAATGAGCAGTTCTTC.

A few counts support this clonotype. The chain uses TRBV5-1 and TRBJ1-2, with no clear D. The V and J ends lost 0 bases and 8 bases respectively, with 17 bases between them. Germline CDR1 reads SGHRS; CDR2 reads YFSETQ. This CDR3 region has 15 residues. The CDR3 region is CASSLGAGPNDGYTF. CDR3 bases: TGCGCCAGCAGCTTGGGTGCTGGGCCCAACGACGGCTACACCTTC.